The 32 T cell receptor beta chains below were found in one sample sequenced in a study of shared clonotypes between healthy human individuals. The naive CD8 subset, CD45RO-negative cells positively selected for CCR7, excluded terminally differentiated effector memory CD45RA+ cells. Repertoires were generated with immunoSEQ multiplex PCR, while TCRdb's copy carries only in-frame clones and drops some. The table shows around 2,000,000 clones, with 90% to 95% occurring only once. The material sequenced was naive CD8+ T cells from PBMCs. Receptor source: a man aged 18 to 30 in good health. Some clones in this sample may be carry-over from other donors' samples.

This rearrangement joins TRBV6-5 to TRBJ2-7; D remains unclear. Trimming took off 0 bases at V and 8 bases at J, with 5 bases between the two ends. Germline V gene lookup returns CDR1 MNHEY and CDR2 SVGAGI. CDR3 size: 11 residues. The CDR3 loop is CASSYSEQQYF. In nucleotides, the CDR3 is TGTGCCAGCAGTTACTCGGAACAGCAGTACTTC.

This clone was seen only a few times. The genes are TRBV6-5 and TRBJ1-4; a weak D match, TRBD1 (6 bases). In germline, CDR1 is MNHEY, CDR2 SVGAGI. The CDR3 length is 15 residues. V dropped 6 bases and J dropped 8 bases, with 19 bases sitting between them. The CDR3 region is CASSSFDRLTEKLFF. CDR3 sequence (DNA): TGTGCCAGCAGCTCCTTCGACAGGCTAACAGAAAAACTGTTTTTT.

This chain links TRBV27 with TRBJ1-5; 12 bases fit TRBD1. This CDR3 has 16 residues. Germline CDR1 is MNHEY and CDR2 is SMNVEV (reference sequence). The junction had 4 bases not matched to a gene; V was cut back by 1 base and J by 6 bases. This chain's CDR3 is CASSLLGQGAAQPQHF. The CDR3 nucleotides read TGTGCCAGCAGTTTATTGGGACAGGGGGCCGCTCAGCCCCAGCATTTT.

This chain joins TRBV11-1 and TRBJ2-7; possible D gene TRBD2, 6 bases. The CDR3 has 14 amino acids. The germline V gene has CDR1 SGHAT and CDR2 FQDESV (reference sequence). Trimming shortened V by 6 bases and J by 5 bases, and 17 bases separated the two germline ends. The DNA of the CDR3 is TGTGCCAGCAGTCCGGGACTGAGGATAGACGAGCAGTACTTC. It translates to CASSPGLRIDEQYF.

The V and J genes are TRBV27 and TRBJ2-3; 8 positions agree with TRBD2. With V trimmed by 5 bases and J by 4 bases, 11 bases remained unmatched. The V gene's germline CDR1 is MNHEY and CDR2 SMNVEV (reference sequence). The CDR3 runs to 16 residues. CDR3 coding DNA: TGTGCCAGCAGTATCCGAGCGGGAGTGAGTTCAGATACGCAGTATTTT. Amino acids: CASSIRAGVSSDTQYF.

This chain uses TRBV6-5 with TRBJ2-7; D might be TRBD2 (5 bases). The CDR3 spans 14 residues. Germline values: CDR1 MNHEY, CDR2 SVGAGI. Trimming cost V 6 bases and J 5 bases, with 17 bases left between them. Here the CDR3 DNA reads TGTGCCAGCAGCCCCGCGGGCGCGGAGCACGAGCAGTACTTC. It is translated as CASSPAGAEHEQYF.

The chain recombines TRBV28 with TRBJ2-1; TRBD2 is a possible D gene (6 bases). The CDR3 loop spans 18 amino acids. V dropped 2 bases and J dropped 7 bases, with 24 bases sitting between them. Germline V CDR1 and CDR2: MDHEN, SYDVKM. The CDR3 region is CASSLKLGRGKKVNEQFF. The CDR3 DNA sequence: TGTGCCAGCAGTTTAAAGCTGGGTCGGGGGAAAAAGGTTAATGAGCAGTTCTTC.

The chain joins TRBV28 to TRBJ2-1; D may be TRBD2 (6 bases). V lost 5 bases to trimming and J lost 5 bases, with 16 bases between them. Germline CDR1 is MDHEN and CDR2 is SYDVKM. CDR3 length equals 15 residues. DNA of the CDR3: TGTGCCAGCAGTGCCGGGACTTCCTGGGACAATGAGCAGTTCTTC. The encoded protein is CASSAGTSWDNEQFF.

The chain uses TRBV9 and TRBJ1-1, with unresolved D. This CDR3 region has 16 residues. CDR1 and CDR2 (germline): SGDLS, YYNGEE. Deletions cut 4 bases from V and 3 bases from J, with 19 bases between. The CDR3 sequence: CASSRSATGVDTEAFF. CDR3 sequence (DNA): TGTGCCAGCAGCCGTAGTGCTACGGGAGTAGACACTGAAGCTTTCTTT.

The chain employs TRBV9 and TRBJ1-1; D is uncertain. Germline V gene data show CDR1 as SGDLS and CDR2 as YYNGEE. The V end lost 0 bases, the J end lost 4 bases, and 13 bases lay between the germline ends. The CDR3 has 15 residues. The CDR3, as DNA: TGTGCCAGCAGCGTAGCTGGTAAGGAGGGCACTGAAGCTTTCTTT. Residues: CASSVAGKEGTEAFF.

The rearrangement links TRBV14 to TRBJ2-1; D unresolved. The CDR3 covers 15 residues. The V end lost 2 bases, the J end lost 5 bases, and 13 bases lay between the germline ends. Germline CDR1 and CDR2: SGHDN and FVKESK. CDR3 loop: CASSQRYTWHNEQFF. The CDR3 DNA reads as TGTGCCAGCAGCCAACGATATACTTGGCACAATGAGCAGTTCTTC.

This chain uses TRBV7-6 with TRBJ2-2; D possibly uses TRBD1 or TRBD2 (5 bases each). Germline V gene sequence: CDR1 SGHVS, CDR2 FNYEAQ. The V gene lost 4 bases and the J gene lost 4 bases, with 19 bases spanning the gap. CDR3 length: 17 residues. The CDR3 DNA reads TGTGCCAGCAGCTCCAGAAGAGGGCAGGGCCTCACCGGGGAGCTGTTTTTT. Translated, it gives CASSSRRGQGLTGELFF.

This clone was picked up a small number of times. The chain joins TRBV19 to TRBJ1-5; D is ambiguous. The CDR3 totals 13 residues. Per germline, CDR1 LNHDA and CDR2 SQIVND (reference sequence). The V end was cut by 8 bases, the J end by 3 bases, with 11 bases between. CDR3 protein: CASQAAYNQPQHF. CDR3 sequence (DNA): TGTGCCAGTCAGGCAGCTTACAATCAGCCCCAGCATTTT.

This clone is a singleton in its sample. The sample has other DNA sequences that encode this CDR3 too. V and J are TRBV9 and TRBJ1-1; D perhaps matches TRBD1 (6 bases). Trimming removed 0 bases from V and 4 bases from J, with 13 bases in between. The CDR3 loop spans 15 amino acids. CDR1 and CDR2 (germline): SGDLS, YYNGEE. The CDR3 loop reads CASSVAGGAGTEAFF. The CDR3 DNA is TGTGCCAGCAGCGTAGCTGGGGGCGCGGGCACTGAAGCTTTCTTT.

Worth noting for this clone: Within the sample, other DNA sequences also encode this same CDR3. The CDR3 coding sequence is TGTGCCATCAGTGAAGGGCAGGGCGCAGATACGCAGTATTTT. Its protein is CAISEGQGADTQYF. The chain employs TRBV10-3 and TRBJ2-3, with D perhaps TRBD1 (5 bases). This CDR3 has 14 amino acids. Germline V gene sequence: CDR1 ENHRY, CDR2 SYGVKD. The V gene lost 3 bases and the J gene lost 4 bases, with 11 bases spanning the gap.

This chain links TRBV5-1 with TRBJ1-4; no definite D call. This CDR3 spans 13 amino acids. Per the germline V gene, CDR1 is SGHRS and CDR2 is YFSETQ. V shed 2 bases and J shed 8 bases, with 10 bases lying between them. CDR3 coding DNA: TGCGCCAGCAGCTTTAACGTGGGCGAAAAACTGTTTTTT. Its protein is CASSFNVGEKLFF.

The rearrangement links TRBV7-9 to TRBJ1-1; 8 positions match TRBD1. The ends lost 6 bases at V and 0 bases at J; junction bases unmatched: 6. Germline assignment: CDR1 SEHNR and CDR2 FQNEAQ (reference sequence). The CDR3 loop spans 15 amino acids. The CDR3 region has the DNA TGTGCCAGCAGTCCCCAACAGGGGGTGAACACTGAAGCTTTCTTT. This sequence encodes CASSPQQGVNTEAFF.

The CDR3 sequence is CASSVSGGRENTGELFF. The CDR3 DNA follows: TGTGCCAGCAGCGTATCAGGCGGGAGGGAGAACACCGGGGAGCTGTTTTTT. V usage is TRBV9 and J usage is TRBJ2-2; 9 bases are a match to TRBD2. V lost 1 base and J lost 1; bases outside the gene matches: 5. This CDR3 comprises 17 residues. Germline V CDR1 and CDR2: SGDLS, YYNGEE.

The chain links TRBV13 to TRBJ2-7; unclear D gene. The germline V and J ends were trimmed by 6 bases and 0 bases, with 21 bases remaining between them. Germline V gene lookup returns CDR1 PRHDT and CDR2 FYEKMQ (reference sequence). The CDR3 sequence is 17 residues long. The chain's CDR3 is CASSTRTLTLISYEQYF. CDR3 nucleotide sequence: TGTGCCAGCAGTACCAGGACCCTGACCCTGATCTCCTACGAGCAGTACTTC.

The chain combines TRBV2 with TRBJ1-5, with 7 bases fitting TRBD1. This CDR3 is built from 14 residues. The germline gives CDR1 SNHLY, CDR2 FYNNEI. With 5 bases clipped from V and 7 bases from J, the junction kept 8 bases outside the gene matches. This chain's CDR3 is CASSPTGRSQPQHF. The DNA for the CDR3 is TGTGCCAGCAGTCCGACAGGGAGGAGCCAGCCCCAGCATTTT.

Written as DNA, the CDR3 is TGTGCCAGCAGCTTAGGTTGGAACAGGGAGCTTTATGGCTACACCTTC. It codes for CASSLGWNRELYGYTF. The rearrangement uses TRBV11-2 and TRBJ1-2; D perhaps matches TRBD1 (6 bases). V lost 1 base to trimming and J lost 5 bases, with 17 bases between them. This CDR3 region has 16 residues. Germline CDR1 SGHAT, CDR2 FQNNGV. Filled out from reference TRBV11-2 and TRBJ1-2, the complete variable domain reads EAGVAQSPRYKIIEKRQSVAFWCNPISGHATLYWYQQILGQGPKLLIQFQNNGVVDDSQLPKDRFSAERLKGVDSTLKIQPAKLEDSAVYLCASSLGWNRELYGYTFGSGTRLTVV.

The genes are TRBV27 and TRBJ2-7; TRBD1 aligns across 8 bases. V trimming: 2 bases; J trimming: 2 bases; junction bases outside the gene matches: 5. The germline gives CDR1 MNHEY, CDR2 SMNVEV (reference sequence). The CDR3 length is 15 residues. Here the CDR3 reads CASSLRTGTPYEQYF. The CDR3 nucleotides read TGTGCCAGCAGTTTACGGACAGGGACCCCCTACGAGCAGTACTTC.

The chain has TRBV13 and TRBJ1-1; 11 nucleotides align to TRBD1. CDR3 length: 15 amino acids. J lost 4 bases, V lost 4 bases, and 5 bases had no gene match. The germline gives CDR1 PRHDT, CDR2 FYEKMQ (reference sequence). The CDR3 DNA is TGTGCCAGCAGCTACGGCGGGACAGGGGGCACTGAAGCTTTCTTT. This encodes CASSYGGTGGTEAFF.

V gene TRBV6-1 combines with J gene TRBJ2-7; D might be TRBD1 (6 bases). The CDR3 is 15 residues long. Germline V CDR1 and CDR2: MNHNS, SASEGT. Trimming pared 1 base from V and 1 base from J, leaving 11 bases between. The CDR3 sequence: CASSEGLQGSYEQYF. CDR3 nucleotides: TGTGCCAGCAGTGAAGGGTTACAGGGATCCTACGAGCAGTACTTC.

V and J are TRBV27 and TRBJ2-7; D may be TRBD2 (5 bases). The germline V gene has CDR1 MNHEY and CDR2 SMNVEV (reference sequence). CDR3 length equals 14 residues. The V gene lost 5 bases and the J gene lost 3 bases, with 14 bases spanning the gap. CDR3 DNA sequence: TGTGCCAGCAGTGCGAACGGCCGGGGCTACGAGCAGTACTTC. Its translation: CASSANGRGYEQYF.

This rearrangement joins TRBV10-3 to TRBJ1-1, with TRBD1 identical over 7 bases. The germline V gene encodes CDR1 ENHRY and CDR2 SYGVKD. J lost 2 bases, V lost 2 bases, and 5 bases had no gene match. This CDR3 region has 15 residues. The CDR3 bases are TGTGCCATCAGTGAGGCAGGGGGTTTCAACACTGAAGCTTTCTTT. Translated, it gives CAISEAGGFNTEAFF.

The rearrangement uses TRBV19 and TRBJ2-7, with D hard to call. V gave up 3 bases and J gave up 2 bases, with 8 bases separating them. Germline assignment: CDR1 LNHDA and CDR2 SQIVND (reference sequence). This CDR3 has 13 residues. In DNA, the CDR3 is TGTGCCAGTAGTATCAATTCGCCCTACGAGCAGTACTTC. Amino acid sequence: CASSINSPYEQYF.

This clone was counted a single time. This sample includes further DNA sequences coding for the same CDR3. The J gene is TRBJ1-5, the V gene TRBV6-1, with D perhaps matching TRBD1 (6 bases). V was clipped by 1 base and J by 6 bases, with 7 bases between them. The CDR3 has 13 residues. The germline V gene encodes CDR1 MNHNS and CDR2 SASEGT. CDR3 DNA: TGTGCCAGCAGTGAAGGCAGGGGTCAGCCCCAGCATTTT. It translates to CASSEGRGQPQHF.

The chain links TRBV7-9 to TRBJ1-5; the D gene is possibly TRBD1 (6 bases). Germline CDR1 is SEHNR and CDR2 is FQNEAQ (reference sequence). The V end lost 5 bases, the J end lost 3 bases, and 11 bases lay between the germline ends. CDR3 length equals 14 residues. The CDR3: CASSPQGTNQPQHF. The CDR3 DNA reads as TGTGCCAGCAGCCCACAGGGAACCAATCAGCCCCAGCATTTT.

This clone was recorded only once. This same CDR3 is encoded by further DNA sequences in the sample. The CDR3 coding sequence is TGCGCCAGCAGCTTCGGCACAGGGGCCTACGAGCAGTACTTC. Amino acids: CASSFGTGAYEQYF. The chain carries TRBV5-1 and TRBJ2-7; 7 nucleotides agree with TRBD1. Per the germline V gene, CDR1 is SGHRS and CDR2 is YFSETQ. This CDR3 is 14 amino acids long. V lost 2 bases and J lost 2; bases outside the gene matches: 4.

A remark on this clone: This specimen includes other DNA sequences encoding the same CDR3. The CDR3 region is CSATGLGYEQYF. CDR3 bases: TGCAGCGCCACGGGACTCGGCTACGAGCAGTACTTC. The chain couples TRBV29-1 to TRBJ2-5, with D perhaps TRBD2 (6 bases). The last part of the DNA fits TRBJ2-7 better; the J call may be wrong. The CDR3 contains 12 residues. The V gene's germline CDR1 is SQVTM and CDR2 ANQGSEA.

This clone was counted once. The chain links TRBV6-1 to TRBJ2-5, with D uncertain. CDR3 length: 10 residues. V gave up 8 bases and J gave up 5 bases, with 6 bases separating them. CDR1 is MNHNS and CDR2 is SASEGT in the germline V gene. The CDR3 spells CASGWETQYF. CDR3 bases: TGTGCCAGCGGCTGGGAGACCCAGTACTTC.